This TCR beta chain is drawn from a study of cytomegalovirus exposure and HLA in healthy donors. Background on the study: Later analysis reported that the roughly 120 validation repertoires shared the platform of the approximately 670 first-cohort repertoires. Study-level results: According to a subsequent analysis, TCR clusters from the first cohort were inclined to appear together in the 120 or so validation repertoires. A few chains tied to CMV proved CMV antigen-specific in vitro.

Looked up from germline, CDR1 is SGHKS and CDR2 is YYEKEE (reference sequence). The CDR3 has 12 residues. Concerning this clone itself: Its target is not known. One end of the junction is discordant with germline, which a read error may explain.

Profiled with immunoSEQ multiplex PCR; TCRdb holds only in-frame clones, not every one. The table records about 72,000 clones, roughly 92% of them present only once. The donors were members of the validation cohort, which comprised 90 to 150 subjects and was separate from the first cohort of roughly 700 subjects. Sequencing input: PBMCs. V and J are TRBV5-5 and TRBJ1-2, with 12 bases lining up with TRBD1. This receptor was identified in a woman younger than 30 in good health and CMV-seronegative. CDR3 sequence: CASSWDRGPLGF. Here the CDR3 DNA reads TGTGCCAGCAGCTGGGACAGGGGGCCACTGGGCTTC.